This passage covers 8 T cell receptor beta chains from one sample sequenced in a study of shared clonotypes between healthy human individuals. Profiled with immunoSEQ multiplex PCR; TCRdb holds only in-frame clones, not every one. This sample has 850,000 to 1,200,000 clones, with roughly 80% found just once. Sequences were obtained from memory CD4+ T cells sorted from blood. As to subset: CD45RA-negative fraction. The origin of the receptors is a man between 18 and 29 years old in good health.

The CDR3 protein is CASSLPGRNTEAFF. CDR3 coding DNA: TGCGCCAGCAGCTTGCCCGGGAGAAACACTGAAGCTTTCTTT. The chain carries TRBV5-1 and TRBJ1-1; no clear D. This CDR3 is 14 amino acids long. V shed 1 base and J shed 2 bases, with 9 bases lying between them. The germline V gene has CDR1 SGHRS and CDR2 YFSETQ.

The chain employs TRBV19 and TRBJ2-4; perhaps D is TRBD1 or TRBD2 (5 bases each). Trimming removed 6 bases from V and 5 bases from J, with 14 bases in between. CDR1 is LNHDA, CDR2 SQIVND, per germline (reference sequence). CDR3 length: 14 residues. The CDR3 DNA follows: TGTGCCAGTAGCAGCCGGGACCTGCAAAACATTCAGTACTTC. It yields the protein CASSSRDLQNIQYF. Combining the CDR3 with reference TRBV19 and TRBJ2-4 gives the whole variable domain DGGITQSPKYLFRKEGQNVTLSCEQNLNHDAMYWYRQDPGQGLRLIYYSQIVNDFQKGDIAEGYSVSREKKESFPLTVTSAQKNPTAFYLCASSSRDLQNIQYFGAGTRLSVL.

Comments on this clone: Other DNA sequences from this sample encode an identical CDR3 as well. The chain employs TRBV7-2 and TRBJ2-2; no firm D call. V was trimmed by 2 bases and J by 1 base, leaving 5 bases between them. Germline CDR1 and CDR2: SGHTA and FQGNSA. The CDR3 totals 14 residues. The CDR3 DNA sequence: TGTGCCAGCAGCTTATCAGGGAACACCGGGGAGCTGTTTTTT. This gives the protein CASSLSGNTGELFF.

J is TRBJ1-2 and V is TRBV28, with TRBD1 identical over 9 bases. In germline, CDR1 is MDHEN, CDR2 SYDVKM. CDR3 length: 15 residues. The V segment lost 4 bases and the J segment 4 bases; nucleotides outside the gene matches: 7. The CDR3 bases are TGTGCCAGCAGTTCGACGGACAGGGGAGGCTATGGCTACACCTTC. Protein product: CASSSTDRGGYGYTF.

V gene TRBV2 combines with J gene TRBJ2-5, with D uncertain. The CDR3 is 14 amino acids. Germline values: CDR1 SNHLY, CDR2 FYNNEI. V was pared by 2 bases and J by 2 bases, with 9 bases between. CDR3 protein: CASSETGNQETQYF. CDR3 DNA: TGTGCCAGCAGTGAAACTGGAAATCAAGAGACCCAGTACTTC.

This rearrangement joins TRBV18 to TRBJ1-5; 7 bases agree with TRBD1. The CDR3 loop spans 15 amino acids. The J segment lost 3 bases and the V segment lost 5 bases, leaving 7 bases of the junction unmatched. Germline V CDR1 and CDR2: KGHSH, LQKENI. The CDR3 nucleotides read TGTGCCAGCTCAGCACAGGGGAATCCCAATCAGCCCCAGCATTTT. It specifies CASSAQGNPNQPQHF.

V and J are TRBV27 and TRBJ2-3, with unresolved D. CDR1 MNHEY and CDR2 SMNVEV come from the germline V gene (reference sequence). V gave up 2 bases and J gave up 3 bases, with 12 bases separating them. The CDR3 sequence is 15 residues long. CDR3 region: CASSLGRRETDTQYF. For the CDR3, the DNA is TGTGCCAGCAGTTTAGGCAGAAGGGAAACAGATACGCAGTATTTT.

V gene TRBV2 combines with J gene TRBJ2-3, with D perhaps TRBD2 (6 bases). Germline V lookup: CDR1 SNHLY, CDR2 FYNNEI. The ends were cut back, 6 bases at V and 6 bases at J, with 19 bases in the middle. The CDR3 loop spans 15 amino acids. As DNA, the CDR3 is TGTGCCAGCAGCCGGGACTCCCTGTCCCCTGATACGCAGTATTTT. This encodes CASSRDSLSPDTQYF.